This is a list of T cell receptor beta chains from one sample in a study of beta chain features in type 1 diabetes. Data came from immunoSEQ multiplex PCR; TCRdb stores just in-frame clones and leaves some out. Of roughly 500,000 clones listed, around 30% are singletons. Sequenced sample: naive CD4+ T cells from blood. These receptors came from a man between 18 and 35 years old in good health. Each CDR3 is given without its conserved first and last residue.

cdr3_length,j_call,v_call,cdr3_aa
12,TRBJ2-1,TRBV10-3,AIKEAGPYNEQF
9,TRBJ2-4,TRBV30,AWRGGHIQY
11,TRBJ2-1,TRBV29-1,SVCESGRSEQF
10,TRBJ2-7,TRBV30,AWGTLSYEQY
11,TRBJ1-1,TRBV5-1,ASSLTLNTEAF
12,TRBJ2-2,TRBV9,ASSGRVNTGELF
15,TRBJ2-3,TRBV4-1,ASSPRHSGSITDTQY
15,TRBJ2-3,TRBV30,AWSVQPGTPGTDTQY
14,TRBJ2-1,TRBV4-1,ASSPRTGNSYNEQF
16,TRBJ2-3,TRBV23-1,ASSQSPSGTSGRRAQY
12,TRBJ2-7,TRBV29-1,SGAQDRGSREQY
11,TRBJ1-5,TRBV29-1,SVRTGVNQPQH
11,TRBJ2-7,TRBV9,ASSVSGSYEQY
11,TRBJ2-5,TRBV7-9,ASTMAWEETQY
12,TRBJ2-7,TRBV4-3,ASSHTDRVGEQY
12,TRBJ1-2,TRBV30,AWSVREWEYGYT
12,TRBJ2-7,TRBV7-2,ASSQSTSAYEQY
16,TRBJ2-3,TRBV7-8,ASSPQSGRARGTDTQY
12,TRBJ2-1,TRBV30,AWSPLSSYNEQF
13,TRBJ2-6,TRBV10-3,AISERHSGANVLT
14,TRBJ2-7,TRBV7-9,ASSPQTSARAYEQY
10,TRBJ2-3,TRBV5-4,ASSLQENTQY
10,TRBJ2-7,TRBV29-1,SADSGGYEQY
13,TRBJ2-5,TRBV11-1,ASSPNRQEQETQY
16,TRBJ2-1,TRBV7-9,ASSPQFLTSGSRNEQF
12,TRBJ1-1,TRBV29-1,SAGREVMNTEAF
15,TRBJ2-6,TRBV30,AWRAGTGLSGANVLT
12,TRBJ2-1,TRBV27,AASRVASYNEQF
11,TRBJ2-3,TRBV25-1,ASRDEVPDTQY
12,TRBJ2-5,TRBV28,ASTPGGAGETQY
13,TRBJ2-1,TRBV5-1,ASSFAISGPREQF
16,TRBJ2-1,TRBV18,ASSPPFGTGGIYNEQF
13,TRBJ2-7,TRBV7-2,ASSLDEGRSYEQY
12,TRBJ2-3,TRBV7-2,ASSLAGGGYTQY
17,TRBJ2-3,TRBV5-6,ASSHLGVRSLLDTDTQY
9,TRBJ2-5,TRBV29-1,SGRGQETQY
13,TRBJ2-2,TRBV15,ATSRAGRTTGELF
14,TRBJ2-4,TRBV30,AWSVPRWEGRNIQY
13,TRBJ2-2,TRBV7-3,ASSLRASPTGELF
9,TRBJ1-1,TRBV20-1,SARSGTEAF
14,TRBJ2-1,TRBV7-9,ASSRIAGDGYNEQF